The 8 T cell receptor beta chains below were found in one sample sequenced in a study of cytomegalovirus exposure and HLA in healthy donors. Produced via immunoSEQ multiplex PCR; TCRdb's table is partial and in-frame only. The sample lists over 200,000 clones; around 88% were seen once. Sequenced: PBMCs. The receptors were gathered from a woman aged 18-30 years in good health and CMV-seronegative.

This chain links TRBV30 with TRBJ2-3; D not resolved. Trimming took off 0 bases at V and 0 bases at J, with 16 bases between the two ends. The V gene's germline CDR1 is GTSNPN and CDR2 SVGIG (reference sequence). This CDR3 has 17 amino acids. The CDR3 spells CAWSVLSVRSSTDTQYF. The CDR3 coding sequence is TGTGCCTGGAGTGTACTATCGGTACGCTCTAGCACAGATACGCAGTATTTT.

The chain joins TRBV27 to TRBJ2-7; a possible D gene is TRBD2 (5 bases). V lost 4 bases and J lost 3, with 13 bases in between. CDR1 is MNHEY, CDR2 SMNVEV, per germline (reference sequence). The CDR3 contains 14 residues. The CDR3 nucleotides are TGTGCCAGCAGTTCGGACTTGTCCCTCTACGAGCAGTACTTC. Its protein product is CASSSDLSLYEQYF.

This chain uses TRBV7-9 with TRBJ2-3, with TRBD2 as a possible D gene (5 bases). V lost 2 bases, J lost 2 bases, and 11 bases lay in between. The CDR3 is 15 amino acids. CDR1 is SEHNR and CDR2 is FQNEAQ in the germline V gene (reference sequence). This CDR3 is CASSLSTAATDTQYF. The CDR3 region has the DNA TGTGCCAGCAGCTTAAGTACAGCGGCCACAGATACGCAGTATTTT.

The J gene is TRBJ2-1, the V gene TRBV29-1, with D unclear. Trimming stripped 4 bases from V and 5 bases from J, with 9 bases between. This CDR3 is built from 12 residues. From germline, CDR1 is SQVTM and CDR2 ANQGSEA. The CDR3 coding sequence is TGCAGCGTTGTTTCCGAGAACAATGAGCAGTTCTTC. As protein: CSVVSENNEQFF.

The rearrangement joins TRBV28 to TRBJ2-7; the match to TRBD1 covers 9 bases. Germline V lookup: CDR1 MDHEN, CDR2 SYDVKM. CDR3 length: 19 amino acids. After removal of 3 bases from V and 2 bases from J, the junction contained 17 bases not matched to a gene. CDR3 amino acids: CASSFASSNRGPPTYEQYF. The CDR3, as DNA: TGTGCCAGCAGTTTCGCCTCATCGAACAGGGGGCCACCCACCTACGAGCAGTACTTC.

The chain uses TRBV5-1 and TRBJ2-7; 7 bases are a match to TRBD1. Germline assignment: CDR1 SGHRS and CDR2 YFSETQ. The CDR3 sequence is 15 residues long. J was trimmed by 2 bases and V by 4 bases; bases with no gene match: 9. The CDR3 protein is CASSLEQGSAYEQYF. CDR3 bases: TGCGCCAGCAGCCTGGAACAGGGGTCGGCCTACGAGCAGTACTTC. The entire variable domain, with the rest obtained from reference TRBV5-1 and TRBJ2-7, is as follows: KAGVTQTPRYLIKTRGQQVTLSCSPISGHRSVSWYQQTPGQGLQFLFEYFSETQRNKGNFPGRFSGRQFSNSRSEMNVSTLELGDSALYLCASSLEQGSAYEQYFGPGTRLTVT.

This chain joins TRBV27 and TRBJ2-6; the match to TRBD1 covers 7 bases. The CDR3 covers 20 residues. V lost 4 bases and J lost 0; bases outside the gene matches: 15. CDR1 and CDR2 (germline): MNHEY, SMNVEV (reference sequence). The CDR3 DNA reads TGTGCCAGCAGTTCCGTTTTCCGGGACAGCCTCCTCTCTGGGGCCAACGTCCTGACTTTC. Amino acid sequence: CASSSVFRDSLLSGANVLTF.

This sequence joins TRBV4-1 and TRBJ2-3, with TRBD2 identical over 11 bases. Germline lookup yields CDR1 MGHRA and CDR2 YSYEKL. The CDR3 sequence is 16 residues long. The V and J ends lost 0 bases and 6 bases, in that order; junction bases with no gene match: 5. This CDR3 is CASSQDRTSGWDTQYF. CDR3 coding DNA: TGCGCCAGCAGCCAAGATCGGACTAGCGGGTGGGATACGCAGTATTTT.